This TCR beta chain stems from a study of CXCR3-negative and CXCR3-positive naive CD8 T cells. CDR1 and CDR2 (germline): MNHNY, SVGAGI (reference sequence). This CDR3 is built from 14 residues. The libraries of TRB cDNA were prepared using 5' RACE with UMI labels. TCRdb re-called the 5' RACE reads, yielding one record per CDR3 amino acid sequence without DNA. In all, the sample yields about 40,000 distinct CDR3 sequences. Sequencing used memory CD8+ T cells from blood. V gene TRBV6-6 combines with J gene TRBJ2-7. The sequence came from a human donor in good health. Some clones in this sample may be carry-over from other donors' samples. This chain's CDR3 is CASSLYRSSYEQYF.